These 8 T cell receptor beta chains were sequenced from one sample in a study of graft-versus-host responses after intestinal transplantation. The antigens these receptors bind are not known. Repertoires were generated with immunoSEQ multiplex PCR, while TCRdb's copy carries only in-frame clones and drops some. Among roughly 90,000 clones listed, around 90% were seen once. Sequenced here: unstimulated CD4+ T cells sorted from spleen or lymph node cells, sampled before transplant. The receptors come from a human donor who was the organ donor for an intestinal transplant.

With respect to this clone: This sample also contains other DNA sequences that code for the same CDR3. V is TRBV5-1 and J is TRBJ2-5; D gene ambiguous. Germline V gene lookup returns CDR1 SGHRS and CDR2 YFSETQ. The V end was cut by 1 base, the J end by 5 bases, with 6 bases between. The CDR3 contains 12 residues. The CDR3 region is CASSLPGETQYF. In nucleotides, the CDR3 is TGCGCCAGCAGCTTGCCCGGGGAGACCCAGTACTTC.

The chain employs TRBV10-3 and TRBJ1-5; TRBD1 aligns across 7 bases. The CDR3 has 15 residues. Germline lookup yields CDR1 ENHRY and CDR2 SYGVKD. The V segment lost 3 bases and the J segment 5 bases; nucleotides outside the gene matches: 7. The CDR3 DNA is TGTGCCATCAGTGACGGGACAGTGTCATATCAGCCCCAGCATTTT. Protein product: CAISDGTVSYQPQHF.

CDR3 in amino acids: CASSQAPQGGSAFF. DNA for the CDR3: TGCGCCAGCAGCCAGGCCCCTCAGGGGGGCAGCGCTTTCTTT. The rearrangement joins TRBV4-3 to TRBJ1-1; TRBD1 aligns across 7 bases. Germline CDR1 and CDR2: LGHNA and YSLEER. The CDR3 totals 14 residues. The V and J ends lost 3 bases and 11 bases, in that order; junction bases with no gene match: 12.

The CDR3 protein is CASSQEERSYNEQFF. CDR3 coding DNA: TGTGCCAGCAGCCAAGAAGAGCGGAGCTACAATGAGCAGTTCTTC. The rearrangement joins TRBV4-2 to TRBJ2-1; the D gene is possibly TRBD2 (5 bases). Between the trimmed V and J ends, which lost 0 bases and 3 bases, there was a span of 9 bases. This CDR3 is built from 15 residues. Germline V gene sequence: CDR1 LGHNA, CDR2 YNFKEQ.

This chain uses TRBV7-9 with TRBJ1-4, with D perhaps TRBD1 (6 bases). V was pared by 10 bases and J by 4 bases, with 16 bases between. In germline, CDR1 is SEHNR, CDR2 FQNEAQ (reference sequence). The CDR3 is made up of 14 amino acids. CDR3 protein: CATRSDRVNEKLFF. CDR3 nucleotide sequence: TGTGCCACCCGATCGGACAGAGTTAATGAAAAACTGTTTTTT.

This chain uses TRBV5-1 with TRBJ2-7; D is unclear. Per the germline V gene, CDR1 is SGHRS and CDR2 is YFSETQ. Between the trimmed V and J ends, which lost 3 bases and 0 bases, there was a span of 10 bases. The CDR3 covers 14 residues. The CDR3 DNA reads TGCGCCAGCAGCTCCCAGTGGAGCTCCTACGAGCAGTACTTC. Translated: CASSSQWSSYEQYF.

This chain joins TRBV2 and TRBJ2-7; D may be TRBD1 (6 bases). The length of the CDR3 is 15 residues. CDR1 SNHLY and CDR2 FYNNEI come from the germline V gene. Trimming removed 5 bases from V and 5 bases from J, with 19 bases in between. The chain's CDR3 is CASSSIRGNLDEQYF. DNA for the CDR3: TGTGCCAGCAGTTCGATCAGGGGTAACCTCGACGAGCAGTACTTC.

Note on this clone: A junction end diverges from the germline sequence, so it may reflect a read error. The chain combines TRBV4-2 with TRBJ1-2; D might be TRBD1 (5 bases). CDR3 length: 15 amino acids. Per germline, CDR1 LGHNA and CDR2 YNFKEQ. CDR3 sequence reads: CASSQVPGLVYGYTF. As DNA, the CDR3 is TGTGCCAGCAGTCAAGTACCGGGACTGGTCTATGGCTACACCTTC.